This entry describes one TCR beta chain. Antigen unknown. This sample stems from a study of persistence of HIV-infected CD4 T cells. Across the study: CD4+ T cells responding to CMV or HIV-1 Gag were isolated. The study's findings and limits: TCRbeta richness was lower in CMV- and Gag-responding cells than in anti-CD3/anti-CD28-responding cells. Degenerate expanded CDR3beta sequences were enriched among CMV- and Gag-responding cells.

The stimulus was lysate of CMV-infected fibroblasts, about 11 ug/mL. CD40L/CD69 double-negative CD45RO-high memory CD4+ T cells were collected. Donors had undetectable plasma HIV-1 RNA, under 50 copies/mL, for 4+ years. The immunoSEQ assay was version 4, run in survey mode. The protocol was immunoSEQ multiplex PCR, while the TCRdb copy is restricted to in-frame clones and leaves out a portion. This table holds 37,000 or so clones, approximately 80% found once. Germline V lookup: CDR1 SEHNR, CDR2 FQNEAQ (reference sequence). V shed 3 bases, J shed 3 bases, and the junction held 10 bases outside the gene matches. This CDR3 comprises 16 residues.

The source material was CD4+ T cells sorted from PBMCs after roughly 19-hour stimulation, sampled from a patient who received antiretroviral therapy. This chain connects TRBV7-9 to TRBJ1-2, with 7 nucleotides matching TRBD1. The TCR originated in an adult man with HIV who was CMV-seropositive. Written as DNA, the CDR3 is TGTGCCAGCAGCTTTAAAGGGGGCGGTGTGGACTATGGCTACACCTTC. It codes for CASSFKGGGVDYGYTF.